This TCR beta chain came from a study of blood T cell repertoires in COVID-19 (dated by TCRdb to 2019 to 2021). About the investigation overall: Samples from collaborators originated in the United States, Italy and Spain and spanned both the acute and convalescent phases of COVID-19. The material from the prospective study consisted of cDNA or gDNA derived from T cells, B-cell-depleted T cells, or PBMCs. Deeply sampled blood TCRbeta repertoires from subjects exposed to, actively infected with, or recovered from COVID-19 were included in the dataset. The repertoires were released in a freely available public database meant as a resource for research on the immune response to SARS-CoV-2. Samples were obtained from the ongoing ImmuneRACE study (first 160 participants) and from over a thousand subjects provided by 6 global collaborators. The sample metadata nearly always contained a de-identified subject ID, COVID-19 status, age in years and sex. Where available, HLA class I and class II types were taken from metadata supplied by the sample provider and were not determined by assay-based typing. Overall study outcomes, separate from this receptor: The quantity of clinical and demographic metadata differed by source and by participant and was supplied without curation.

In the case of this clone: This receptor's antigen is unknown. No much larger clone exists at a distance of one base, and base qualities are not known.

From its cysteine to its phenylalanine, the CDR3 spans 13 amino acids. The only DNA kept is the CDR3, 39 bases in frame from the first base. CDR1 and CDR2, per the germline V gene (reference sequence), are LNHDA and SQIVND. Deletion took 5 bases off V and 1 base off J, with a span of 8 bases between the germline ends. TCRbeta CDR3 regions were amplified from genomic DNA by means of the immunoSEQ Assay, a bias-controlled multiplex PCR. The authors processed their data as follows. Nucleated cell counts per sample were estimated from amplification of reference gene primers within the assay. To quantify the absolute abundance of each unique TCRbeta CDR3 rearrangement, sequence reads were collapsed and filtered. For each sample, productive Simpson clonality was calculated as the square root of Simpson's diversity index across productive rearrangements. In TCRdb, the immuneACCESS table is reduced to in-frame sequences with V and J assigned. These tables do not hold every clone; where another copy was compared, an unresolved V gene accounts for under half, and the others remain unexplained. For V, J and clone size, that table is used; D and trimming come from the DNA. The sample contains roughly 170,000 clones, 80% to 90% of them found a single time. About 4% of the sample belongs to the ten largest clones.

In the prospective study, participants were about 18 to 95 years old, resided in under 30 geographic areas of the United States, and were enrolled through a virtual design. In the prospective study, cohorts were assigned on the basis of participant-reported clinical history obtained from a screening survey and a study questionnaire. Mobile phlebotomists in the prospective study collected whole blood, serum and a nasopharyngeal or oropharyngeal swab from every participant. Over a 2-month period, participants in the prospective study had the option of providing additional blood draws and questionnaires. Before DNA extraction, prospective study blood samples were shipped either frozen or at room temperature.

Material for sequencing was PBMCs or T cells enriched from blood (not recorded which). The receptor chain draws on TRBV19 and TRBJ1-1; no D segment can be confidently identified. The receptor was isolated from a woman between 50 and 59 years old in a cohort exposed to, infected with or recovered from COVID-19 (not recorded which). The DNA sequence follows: TGTGCCAGTAGTCCCGAGGGGAACACTGAAGCTTTCTTT. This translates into CASSPEGNTEAFF.